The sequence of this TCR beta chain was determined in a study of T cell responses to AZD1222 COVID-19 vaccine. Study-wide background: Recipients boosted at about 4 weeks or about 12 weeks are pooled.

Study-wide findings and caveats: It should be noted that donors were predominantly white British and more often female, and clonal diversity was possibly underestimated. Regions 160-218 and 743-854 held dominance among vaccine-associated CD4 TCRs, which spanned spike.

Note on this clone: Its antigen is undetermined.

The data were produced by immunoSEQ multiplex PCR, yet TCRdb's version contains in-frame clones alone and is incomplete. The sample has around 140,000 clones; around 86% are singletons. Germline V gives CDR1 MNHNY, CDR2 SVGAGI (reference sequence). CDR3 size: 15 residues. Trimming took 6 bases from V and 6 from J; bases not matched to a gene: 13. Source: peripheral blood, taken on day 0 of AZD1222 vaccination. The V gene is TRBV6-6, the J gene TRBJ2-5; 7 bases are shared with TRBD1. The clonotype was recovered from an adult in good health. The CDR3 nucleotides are TGTGCCAGCAGCCCGCCCCTCGACAGGGAAAAGACCCAGTACTTC. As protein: CASSPPLDREKTQYF.